This T cell receptor (beta chain) was documented in a study of T-cell memory formation after mild COVID-19. Germline-derived CDR1 and CDR2 are MNHEY and SVGAGI. Trimming took 2 bases from V and 1 from J, leaving 20 bases between them. This CDR3 is built from 18 residues. TCRdb called the 5' RACE reads again in MiXCR, with one record for every CDR3 protein. The sample records 450,000 to 650,000 distinct CDR3 sequences, about 20% being singletons. This rearrangement joins TRBV6-5 to TRBJ1-1; D gene unclear. The TCR was taken from an adult woman who had mild COVID-19 (a few samples of this study predate the infection). Cell type and time point are not known. Specimen: PBMCs or a T cell subset sorted from them (not recorded which). In DNA, the CDR3 is TGTGCCAGCAGTTACGGTCCGGGTCTCCACATCCAGAACACTGAAGCTTTCTTT. It yields the protein CASSYGPGLHIQNTEAFF.